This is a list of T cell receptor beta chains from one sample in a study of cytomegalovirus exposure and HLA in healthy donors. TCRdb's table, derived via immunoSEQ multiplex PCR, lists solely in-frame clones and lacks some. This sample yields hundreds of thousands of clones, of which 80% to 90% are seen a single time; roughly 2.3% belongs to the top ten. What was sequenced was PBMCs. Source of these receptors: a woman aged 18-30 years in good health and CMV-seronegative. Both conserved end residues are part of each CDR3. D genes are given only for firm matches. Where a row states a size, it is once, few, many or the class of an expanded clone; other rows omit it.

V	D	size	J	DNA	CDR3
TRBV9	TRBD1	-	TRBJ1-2	TGTGCCAGCACCCCCGGGACAGGGGGCGCAAACTATGGCTACACCTTC	CASTPGTGGANYGYTF
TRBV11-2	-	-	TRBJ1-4	TGTGCCAGCAGCTTCCGACTTCGGGTGGGGGGAAAACTGTTTTTT	CASSFRLRVGGKLFF
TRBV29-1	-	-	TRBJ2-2	TGCAGCGTTGAGCGGGTCACCGGGGAGCTGTTTTTT	CSVERVTGELFF
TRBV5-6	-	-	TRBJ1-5	TGTGCCAGCAGCTCTACTTATCAGCCCCAGCATTTT	CASSSTYQPQHF
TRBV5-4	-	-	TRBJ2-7	TGTGCCAGCAGCATACAGGGACCCCTCTACGAGCAGTACTTC	CASSIQGPLYEQYF
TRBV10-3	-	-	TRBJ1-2	TGTGCCATCAGTGAGGGCTCAAGTGGCTACACCTTC	CAISEGSSGYTF
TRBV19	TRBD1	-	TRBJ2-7	TGTGCCAGTAGTAGACAGGGGGCATCCTACGAGCAGTACTTC	CASSRQGASYEQYF
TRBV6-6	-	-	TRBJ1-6	TGTGCCAGCAATACCGGGGGCTATAATTCACCCCTCCACTTT	CASNTGGYNSPLHF
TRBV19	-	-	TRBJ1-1	TGTGCCAGTACCCCGACAAGGATGAACACTGAAGCTTTCTTT	CASTPTRMNTEAFF
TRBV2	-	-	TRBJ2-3	TGTGCCATTCTCCCGGGATACCCACCGGATACGCAGTATTTT	CAILPGYPPDTQYF
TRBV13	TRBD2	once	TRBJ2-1	TGTGCCAGCAGCCCGACTAGCGGGGGGGCCTGGAATGAGCAGTTCTTC	CASSPTSGGAWNEQFF
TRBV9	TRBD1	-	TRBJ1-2	TGTGCCAGCAGTGAAAACACAGGGGTCAGCTATGGCTACACCTTC	CASSENTGVSYGYTF
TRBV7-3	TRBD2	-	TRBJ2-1	TGTGCCAGCAGCCTCCTAGCGGGGGCATCCTACAATGAGCAGTTCTTC	CASSLLAGASYNEQFF
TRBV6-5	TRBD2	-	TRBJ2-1	TGTGCCAGCAGCCGGGGACTAGCGGGGGTGAATGAGCAGTTCTTC	CASSRGLAGVNEQFF
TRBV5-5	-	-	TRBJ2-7	TGTGCCAGCAGCCCCGGATCGGGAATAACCTACGAGCAGTACTTC	CASSPGSGITYEQYF
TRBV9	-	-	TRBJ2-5	TGTGCCAGCAGCGCGACAGTGTATCAGCAAGAGACCCAGTACTTC	CASSATVYQQETQYF
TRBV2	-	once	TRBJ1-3	TGTGCCAGCAGTGAAGCGCTGCGCTCTGGAAACACCATATATTTT	CASSEALRSGNTIYF
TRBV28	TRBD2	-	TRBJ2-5	TGTGCCAGTAGCGGGCCCATACAAGAGACCCAGTACTTC	CASSGPIQETQYF
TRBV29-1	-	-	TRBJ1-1	TGCAGCGTTACCACAGGGCTAAAGACGAACACTGAAGCTTTCTTT	CSVTTGLKTNTEAFF
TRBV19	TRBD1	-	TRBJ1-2	TGTGCCAGCCTTCCATCGGTGGGACAGTTTCGTGGCTACACCTTC	CASLPSVGQFRGYTF
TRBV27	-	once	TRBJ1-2	TGTGCCAGCAGTTTATCTCCCGGACAGCGCCCCATTGGCTACACCTTC	CASSLSPGQRPIGYTF
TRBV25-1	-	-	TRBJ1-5	TGTGCCAGCAGTGATACAGGGTTGAGCAATCAGCCCCAGCATTTT	CASSDTGLSNQPQHF
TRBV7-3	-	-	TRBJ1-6	TGTGCCAGCAGCTTAACACAAAATTCACCCCTCCACTTT	CASSLTQNSPLHF
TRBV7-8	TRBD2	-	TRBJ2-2	TGTGCCAGCAGCTTAGCAGGACTAGAAGGGGACACCGGGGAGCTGTTTTTT	CASSLAGLEGDTGELFF
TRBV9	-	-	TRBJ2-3	TGTGCCAGCAGCGTCGAAGACGGGGTGGCATTGGCGGATACGCAGTATTTT	CASSVEDGVALADTQYF
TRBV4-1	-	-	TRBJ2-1	TGCGCCAGCAGCTCAATTGACACTTCCTACAATGAGCAGTTCTTC	CASSSIDTSYNEQFF
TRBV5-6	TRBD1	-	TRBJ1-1	TGTGCCAGCAGCCCTTGGACAGGGAACACTGAAGCTTTCTTT	CASSPWTGNTEAFF
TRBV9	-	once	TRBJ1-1	TGTGCCAGCAGCGTTAGTGGGGGGGACACTGAAGCTTTCTTT	CASSVSGGDTEAFF
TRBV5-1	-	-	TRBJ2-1	TGCGCCAGCAGCCAGGGGCGGGTCAGCTCCTACAATGAGCAGTTCTTC	CASSQGRVSSYNEQFF
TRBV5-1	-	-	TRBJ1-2	TGCGCCAGCAGCTTGGAAAACACAGGAACCTATGGCTACACCTTC	CASSLENTGTYGYTF
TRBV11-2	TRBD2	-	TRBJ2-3	TGTGCCAGCAGCTTAGACGGGGGGGGTCATGTTACGCAGTATTTT	CASSLDGGGHVTQYF
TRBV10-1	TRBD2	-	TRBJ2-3	TGCGCCAGCAGTGCGACTAGCGGGTTCTCAGATACGCAGTATTTT	CASSATSGFSDTQYF
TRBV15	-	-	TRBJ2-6	TGTGCCACCAGCAGAGATCATGGGGCCAACGTCCTGACTTTC	CATSRDHGANVLTF
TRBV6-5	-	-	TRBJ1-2	TGTGCCAGCAGTTACTTCTCAGGAGCGGGTGGCTACACCTTC	CASSYFSGAGGYTF
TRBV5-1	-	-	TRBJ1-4	TGCGCCAGCAGCTTGGTCCCAGGGGTTGAAAAACTGTTTTTT	CASSLVPGVEKLFF
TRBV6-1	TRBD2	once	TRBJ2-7	TGTGCCAGCAGTGAAGGCGGGGGACTCGCCTACGAGCAGTACTTC	CASSEGGGLAYEQYF
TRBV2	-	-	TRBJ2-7	TGTGCCAGCACCCGGGGGAGTCTGGAGCAGTACTTC	CASTRGSLEQYF
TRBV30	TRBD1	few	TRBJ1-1	TGTGCCTGGAGGCGGGAGGACAGGGGGTATAACACTGAAGCTTTCTTT	CAWRREDRGYNTEAFF
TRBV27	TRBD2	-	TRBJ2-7	TGTGCCAGCAAAATCAGCGGGGGGGCCTACGAGCAGTACTTC	CASKISGGAYEQYF
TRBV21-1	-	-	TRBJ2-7	TGTGCCAGCAGCAGATCGGGACAACCCTTAAGGAACGAGCAGTACTTC	CASSRSGQPLRNEQYF
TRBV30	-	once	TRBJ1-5	TGTGCCTGGAGCCTCGGGGAGGCGTCTCAGCCCCAGCATTTT	CAWSLGEASQPQHF
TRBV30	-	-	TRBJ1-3	TGTGCCTGGCTCCAGGGACATGGAAACACCATATATTTT	CAWLQGHGNTIYF